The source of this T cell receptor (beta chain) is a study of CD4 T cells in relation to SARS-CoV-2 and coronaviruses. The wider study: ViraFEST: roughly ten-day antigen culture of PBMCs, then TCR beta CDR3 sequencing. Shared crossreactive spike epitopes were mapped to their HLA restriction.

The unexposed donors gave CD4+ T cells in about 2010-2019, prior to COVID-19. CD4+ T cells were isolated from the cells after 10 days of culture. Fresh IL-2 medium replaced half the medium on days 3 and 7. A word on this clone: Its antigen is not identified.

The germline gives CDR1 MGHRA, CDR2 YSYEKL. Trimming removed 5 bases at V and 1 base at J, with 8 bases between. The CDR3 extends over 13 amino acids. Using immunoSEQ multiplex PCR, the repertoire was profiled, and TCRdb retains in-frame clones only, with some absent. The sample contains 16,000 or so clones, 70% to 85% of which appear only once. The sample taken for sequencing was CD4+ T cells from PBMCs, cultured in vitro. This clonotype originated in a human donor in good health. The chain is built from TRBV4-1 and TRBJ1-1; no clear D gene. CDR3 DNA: TGCGCCAGCAGCGTTATAGAGAACACTGAAGCTTTCTTT. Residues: CASSVIENTEAFF.